The T cell receptor (beta chain) under discussion was sequenced for a study of cytomegalovirus exposure and HLA in healthy donors. CDR3 size: 15 residues. Trimming at V came to 5 bases and at J to 9 bases, leaving 6 bases not matched to a gene. The germline V gene has CDR1 LNHDA and CDR2 SQIVND (reference sequence). Primers for the PCR totalled 60 Vbeta and 13 Jbeta. This table comes from immunoSEQ multiplex PCR, and its TCRdb copy is limited to in-frame clones, with some not included. The top ten clones hold roughly 1.9% of a sample with a few hundred thousand clones, 60% to 80% of them seen once. Note on this clone: The antigen remains undetermined.

General study results and limits: Later, TCR association rates were found to vary by HLA locus, highest for DRB1 and lowest for HLA-C. Segments of the TCR beta V type were, in most cases, productive about 87% or about 30% of the time in an earlier analysis.

Specimen: PBMCs. V and J are TRBV19 and TRBJ2-1, with 14 bases identical to TRBD2. The clonotype originates from a woman aged 25 to 39 in good health and CMV-seronegative. This CDR3 is CASSSTSGGAGEQFF. In DNA form, the CDR3 reads TGTGCCAGTAGTTCGACTAGCGGGGGGGCTGGTGAGCAGTTCTTC.